What follows are 27 T cell receptor beta chains derived from one specimen sequenced in a study of blood T cell repertoires in COVID-19. Sequenced by immunoSEQ multiplex PCR; TCRdb stores in-frame clones only, minus some. The sample carries more than 350,000 clones, around nine tenths recorded once. Sequenced sample: PBMCs or T cells enriched from blood (not recorded which). The source is a woman in her 50s who had recovered from COVID-19.

This chain uses TRBV7-2 with TRBJ2-1, with 7 bases aligning to TRBD1. The germline V gene has CDR1 SGHTA and CDR2 FQGNSA. V lost 5 bases to trimming and J lost 10 bases; unmatched junction nucleotides: 11. The CDR3 length is 14 residues. The CDR3 DNA follows: TGTGCCAGCAGCATAAACCGGGACAGCTACGAGCAGTTCTTC. This codes for CASSINRDSYEQFF.

The genes are TRBV4-2 and TRBJ2-1, with a weak D call TRBD2 (6 bases). CDR1 is LGHNA, CDR2 YNFKEQ, per germline. The CDR3 contains 15 residues. V lost 1 base to trimming and J lost 2 bases, with 9 bases between them. CDR3 nucleotides: TGTGCCAGCAGCCAAGCTTCGGGAGCCTACAATGAGCAGTTCTTC. This sequence encodes CASSQASGAYNEQFF.

The chain uses TRBV7-6 and TRBJ2-1; TRBD2 matches at 9 bases. This CDR3 has 13 amino acids. In germline, CDR1 is SGHVS, CDR2 FNYEAQ. J lost 4 bases, V lost 7 bases, and 2 bases had no gene match. Here the CDR3 DNA reads TGTGCCAGCAACAGCGGGGGGTACAATGAGCAGTTCTTC. It is translated as CASNSGGYNEQFF.

The J gene is TRBJ2-2, the V gene TRBV7-9, with 7 bases fitting TRBD1. V shed 4 bases, J shed 9 bases, and the junction held 2 bases outside the gene matches. The CDR3 has 12 residues. Germline V gives CDR1 SEHNR, CDR2 FQNEAQ (reference sequence). CDR3 nucleotide sequence: TGTGCCAGCAGCTCACAGGGGCGGGAGCTGTTTTTT. Its translation is CASSSQGRELFF.

This sequence joins TRBV30 and TRBJ2-3; TRBD2 aligns across 9 bases. The V gene end was trimmed by 0 bases and the J gene end by 0 bases; junction bases not matched to a gene: 19. The CDR3 loop spans 21 amino acids. Germline CDR1 reads GTSNPN; CDR2 reads SVGIG (reference sequence). CDR3 region: CAWSVLPRLAGKITSTDTQYF. The CDR3 nucleotides are TGTGCCTGGAGTGTACTGCCTCGGCTAGCGGGGAAAATAACTAGCACAGATACGCAGTATTTT.

This clone showed up just once. The gene calls are TRBV27 and TRBJ2-7; the D gene is possibly TRBD1 (6 bases). CDR3 length equals 13 residues. Trimming removed 8 bases at V and 2 bases at J, with 13 bases between. CDR1 is MNHEY, CDR2 SMNVEV, per germline (reference sequence). As DNA, the CDR3 is TGTGCCAGCTTGGACAGACGTACCTACGAGCAGTACTTC. The encoded protein is CASLDRRTYEQYF.

This chain links TRBV4-1 with TRBJ1-1; 10 bases line up with TRBD1. The CDR3 has 17 residues. Germline values: CDR1 MGHRA, CDR2 YSYEKL. V lost 3 bases and J lost 2; bases outside the gene matches: 9. CDR3 amino acids: CASSHAWDRGANTEAFF. Here the CDR3 DNA reads TGCGCCAGCAGCCATGCCTGGGACAGGGGAGCTAACACTGAAGCTTTCTTT.

This clone has a single count. CDR3 sequence reads: CASSLSAGAWGGYTF. In DNA, the CDR3 is TGTGCCAGCAGTTTATCTGCGGGGGCGTGGGGTGGCTACACCTTC. This chain links TRBV27 with TRBJ1-2, with TRBD1 as a possible D gene (6 bases). In germline, CDR1 is MNHEY, CDR2 SMNVEV (reference sequence). This CDR3 has 15 amino acids. V lost 0 bases to trimming and J lost 7 bases, with 15 bases between them.

This clone was counted once. This chain uses TRBV5-4 with TRBJ1-2, with D possibly being TRBD1 (5 bases). This CDR3 region has 14 residues. Trimming cost V 2 bases and J 1 base, with 9 bases left between them. Germline-derived CDR1 and CDR2 are SGHNT and YYREEE (reference sequence). CDR3 loop: CASSFWGGNYGYTF. CDR3 sequence (DNA): TGTGCCAGCAGCTTTTGGGGGGGTAACTATGGCTACACCTTC. Combining the CDR3 with reference TRBV5-4 and TRBJ1-2 gives the whole variable domain ETGVTQSPTHLIKTRGQQVTLRCSSQSGHNTVSWYQQALGQGPQFIFQYYREEENGRGNFPPRFSGLQFPNYSSELNVNALELDDSALYLCASSFWGGNYGYTFGSGTRLTVV.

This chain connects TRBV11-2 to TRBJ2-5; 9 bases line up with TRBD1. The CDR3 runs 15 residues. With V trimmed by 5 bases and J by 2 bases, 6 bases remained unmatched. Germline assignment: CDR1 SGHAT and CDR2 FQNNGV. The CDR3 coding sequence is TGTGCCAGCAGCGCAAGGGACAGGGAGCAAGAGACCCAGTACTTC. This encodes CASSARDREQETQYF.

The chain joins TRBV30 to TRBJ1-5, with TRBD1 as a possible D gene (6 bases). CDR1 is GTSNPN, CDR2 SVGIG, per germline (reference sequence). The CDR3 sequence is 13 residues long. V was pared by 5 bases and J by 5 bases, with 13 bases between. For the CDR3, the DNA is TGTGCCTGGGGAACCAGGGGCCATCAGCCCCAGCATTTT. This sequence encodes CAWGTRGHQPQHF. Combining the CDR3 with reference TRBV30 and TRBJ1-5 gives the whole variable domain SQTIHQWPATLVQPVGSPLSLECTVEGTSNPNLYWYRQAAGRGLQLLFYSVGIGQISSEVPQNLSASRPQDRQFILSSKKLLLSDSGFYLCAWGTRGHQPQHFGDGTRLSIL.

The CDR3 here is CSVDQDGYTF. The CDR3 DNA follows: TGCAGCGTTGACCAGGATGGCTACACCTTC. The chain carries TRBV29-1 and TRBJ1-2; D gene unclear. Germline V lookup: CDR1 SQVTM, CDR2 ANQGSEA. Trimming removed 3 bases at V and 6 bases at J, with 5 bases between. CDR3 length equals 10 residues.

About this clone itself: Other DNA sequences from this sample encode an identical CDR3 as well. The chain uses TRBV7-8 and TRBJ1-1, with a tentative D call TRBD1 (6 bases). V shed 2 bases and J shed 5 bases, with 9 bases lying between them. Germline V gives CDR1 SGHVS, CDR2 FQNEAQ. The CDR3 is 13 residues long. CDR3 residues: CASSLRGNTEAFF. In DNA form, the CDR3 reads TGTGCCAGCAGCTTAAGGGGGAATACTGAAGCTTTCTTT.

This clone has just one count. V gene TRBV28 combines with J gene TRBJ2-7; TRBD1 matches 10 bases. The V gene's germline CDR1 is MDHEN and CDR2 SYDVKM. J gave up 0 bases and V 7 bases, and 6 bases lay outside the gene matches. This CDR3 region has 15 residues. The CDR3 nucleotides read TGTGCCAGCAACCCGACAGGGGGCTCCTCCTACGAGCAGTACTTC. This gives the protein CASNPTGGSSYEQYF.

The chain joins TRBV15 to TRBJ1-4; no firm D call. The V gene's germline CDR1 is LNHNV and CDR2 YYDKDF (reference sequence). The CDR3 totals 13 residues. Trimming took off 4 bases at V and 8 bases at J, with 11 bases between the two ends. CDR3 protein: CATSTESKEKLFF. The CDR3 nucleotides are TGTGCCACCAGCACCGAAAGCAAGGAAAAACTGTTTTTT.

The gene calls are TRBV5-1 and TRBJ1-3; D is perhaps TRBD1 (6 bases). The CDR3 has 16 residues. Trimming left V 4 bases short and J 0 bases short, with 14 bases between. Germline CDR1 is SGHRS and CDR2 is YFSETQ. The chain's CDR3 is CASSPPLTGSGNTIYF. CDR3 sequence (DNA): TGCGCCAGCAGCCCACCCCTGACAGGCTCTGGAAACACCATATATTTT.

The chain carries TRBV19 and TRBJ2-3; 15 bases fit TRBD2. J gave up 4 bases and V 3 bases, and 8 bases lay outside the gene matches. Germline assignment: CDR1 LNHDA and CDR2 SQIVND (reference sequence). This CDR3 has 18 amino acids. The CDR3 protein is CASSMGLAGGPLADTQYF. DNA for the CDR3: TGTGCCAGTAGTATGGGACTAGCGGGGGGACCCCTGGCAGATACGCAGTATTTT.

The rearrangement uses TRBV10-2 and TRBJ2-3, with D possibly matching TRBD2 (5 bases). Trimming left V 6 bases short and J 4 bases short, with 8 bases between. Looked up from germline, CDR1 is WSHSY and CDR2 is SAAADI. This CDR3 has 12 amino acids. CDR3 nucleotide sequence: TGCGCCAGCAGGGCGGGCCCAGATACGCAGTATTTT. Amino acids: CASRAGPDTQYF.

This clone was detected only a few times. The rearrangement uses TRBV19 and TRBJ2-2, with 11 bases fitting TRBD2. V shed 3 bases and J 5 bases; nucleotides not matched to a gene: 2. This CDR3 contains 15 residues. Germline assignment: CDR1 LNHDA and CDR2 SQIVND (reference sequence). The CDR3 protein is CASSITSGGTGELFF. DNA of the CDR3: TGTGCCAGTAGTATTACTAGCGGGGGTACCGGGGAGCTGTTTTTT.

The gene calls are TRBV10-3 and TRBJ1-3; 7 bases align to TRBD1. The CDR3 consists of 18 residues. Germline CDR1 reads ENHRY; CDR2 reads SYGVKD. J was trimmed by 6 bases and V by 11 bases; bases with no gene match: 25. The CDR3 reads CAVLPDRLPHGRLNTIYF. CDR3 DNA sequence: TGTGCCGTACTCCCGGACAGGCTTCCTCATGGTCGTCTAAACACCATATATTTT.

With regard to this clone: One end of the junction fails to match germline, which may point to a read error. The V and J genes are TRBV27 and TRBJ2-7; D perhaps matches TRBD1 (6 bases). Germline loops: CDR1 MNHEY, CDR2 SMNVEV (reference sequence). CDR3 length: 12 residues. CDR3 amino acids: CASSFQGQKPDF. As DNA, the CDR3 is TGTGCCAGCAGTTTTCAGGGACAAAAACCAGACTTC.

The V call is TRBV29-1, the J call TRBJ2-1, with 11 bases matching TRBD1. Germline-derived CDR1 and CDR2 are SQVTM and ANQGSEA. This CDR3 spans 13 amino acids. V trimming: 5 bases; J trimming: 7 bases; junction bases outside the gene matches: 4. CDR3 sequence: CSVPGQGGNEQFF. Here the CDR3 DNA reads TGCAGCGTTCCGGGACAGGGGGGGAATGAGCAGTTCTTC.

For this clone: This sample also contains other DNA sequences that code for the same CDR3. The rearrangement uses TRBV6-5 and TRBJ1-5; a possible D gene is TRBD1 (5 bases). V was clipped by 2 bases and J by 7 bases, with 6 bases between them. This CDR3 comprises 12 residues. Germline V lookup: CDR1 MNHEY, CDR2 SVGAGI. CDR3 loop: CASSYPGQPQHF. DNA of the CDR3: TGTGCCAGCAGTTACCCAGGGCAGCCCCAGCATTTT.

This clone was found once. The V and J genes are TRBV10-3 and TRBJ2-7; tentatively, D is TRBD1 (6 bases). The V end was cut by 5 bases, the J end by 0 bases, with 8 bases between. CDR1 and CDR2 (germline): ENHRY, SYGVKD. This CDR3 comprises 13 residues. CDR3 sequence (DNA): TGTGCCATCAGTCCGGACAGCTCCTACGAGCAGTACTTC. Amino acids: CAISPDSSYEQYF.

This clone has just a few counts. The CDR3 spells CASSELGGNTIYF. DNA for the CDR3: TGCGCCAGCAGTGAGCTGGGCGGAAACACCATATATTTT. V gene TRBV10-1 combines with J gene TRBJ1-3; no definite D call. Per germline, CDR1 WNHNN and CDR2 SYGVQD (reference sequence). Trimming took 2 bases from V and 4 from J, leaving 6 bases between them. This CDR3 contains 13 residues.

The genes are TRBV6-5 and TRBJ2-7; 10 positions match TRBD1. Germline trimming cut 6 bases from V and 7 bases from J; bases unmatched to any gene: 6. CDR1 is MNHEY and CDR2 is SVGAGI in the germline V gene. The CDR3 loop spans 13 amino acids. The chain's CDR3 is CASSLDRGLEQYF. In DNA form, the CDR3 reads TGTGCCAGCAGCTTAGACAGGGGGCTAGAGCAGTACTTC.

This rearrangement joins TRBV18 to TRBJ2-5, with D perhaps TRBD2 (6 bases). Trimming took 4 bases from V and 2 from J, leaving 11 bases between them. The CDR3 has 14 residues. The germline V gene encodes CDR1 KGHSH and CDR2 LQKENI. The CDR3 spells CASSRERAQETQYF. CDR3 sequence (DNA): TGTGCCAGCTCACGGGAGCGGGCACAAGAGACCCAGTACTTC.